The present TCR beta chain was sequenced within a study of T cells expressing NK-cell markers. TCRdb reprocessed the 5' RACE reads, with one entry per CDR3 protein and no DNA. The table lists some 340,000 distinct CDR3 sequences. The sample comprised blood T cells: a sorted CD56 or NKG2C T cell subset, CD4+ or CD8+ T cells, or bulk PBMC T cells (not recorded which). This receptor was identified in a man between 18 and 69 years old in good health.

The CDR3 spells CASSLQSGYNQPQHF. The chain joins TRBV12-3 or TRBV12-4 to TRBJ1-5; TCRdb lists TRBD1, though no DNA is available to test this call. This CDR3 has 15 amino acids.